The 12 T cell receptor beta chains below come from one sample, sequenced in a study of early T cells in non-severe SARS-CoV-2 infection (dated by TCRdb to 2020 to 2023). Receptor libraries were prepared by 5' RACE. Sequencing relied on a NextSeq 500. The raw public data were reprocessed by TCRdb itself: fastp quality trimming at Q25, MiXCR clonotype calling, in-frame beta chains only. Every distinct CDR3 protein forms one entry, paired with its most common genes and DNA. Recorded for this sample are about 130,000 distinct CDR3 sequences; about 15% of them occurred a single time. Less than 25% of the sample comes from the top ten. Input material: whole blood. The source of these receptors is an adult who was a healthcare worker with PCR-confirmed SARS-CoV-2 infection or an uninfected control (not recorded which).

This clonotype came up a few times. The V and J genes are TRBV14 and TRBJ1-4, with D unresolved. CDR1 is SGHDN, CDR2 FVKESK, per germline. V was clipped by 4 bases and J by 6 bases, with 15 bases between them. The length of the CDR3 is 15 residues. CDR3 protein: CASSLEGRRHEKLFF. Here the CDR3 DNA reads TGTGCCAGCAGCCTCGAGGGCAGGCGACATGAAAAACTGTTTTTT.

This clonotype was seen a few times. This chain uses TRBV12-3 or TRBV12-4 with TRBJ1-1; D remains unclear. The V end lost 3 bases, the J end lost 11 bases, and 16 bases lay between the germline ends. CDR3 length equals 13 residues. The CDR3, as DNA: TGTGCCAGCAGTTTTCTTGAAGGCTCGTCGGCTTTCTTT. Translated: CASSFLEGSSAFF.

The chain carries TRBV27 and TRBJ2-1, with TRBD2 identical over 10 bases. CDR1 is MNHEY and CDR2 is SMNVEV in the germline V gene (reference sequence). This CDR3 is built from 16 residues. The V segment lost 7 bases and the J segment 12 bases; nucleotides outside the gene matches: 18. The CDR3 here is CASKGVLAGTSRAQFF. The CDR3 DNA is TGTGCCAGCAAGGGGGTACTAGCGGGGACATCCCGGGCGCAGTTCTTC.

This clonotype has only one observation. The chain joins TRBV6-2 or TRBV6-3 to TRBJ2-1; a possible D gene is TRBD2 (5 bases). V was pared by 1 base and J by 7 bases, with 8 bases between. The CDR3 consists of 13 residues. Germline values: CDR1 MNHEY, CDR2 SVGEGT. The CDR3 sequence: CASSYYGGNEQFF. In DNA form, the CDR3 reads TGTGCCAGCAGTTACTACGGCGGGAATGAGCAGTTCTTC.

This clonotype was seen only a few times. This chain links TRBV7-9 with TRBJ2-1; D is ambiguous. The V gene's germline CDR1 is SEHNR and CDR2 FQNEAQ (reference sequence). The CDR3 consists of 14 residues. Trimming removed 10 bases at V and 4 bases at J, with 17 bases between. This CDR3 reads CATSSSALYNEQFF. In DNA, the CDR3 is TGTGCCACCTCCTCCAGCGCCCTGTACAATGAGCAGTTCTTC.

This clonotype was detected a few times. CDR3 in DNA: TGTGCCAGCAGCTTAGCGTTCGTCGTAGACCAAGAGACCCAGTACTTC. It is translated as CASSLAFVVDQETQYF. The chain uses TRBV7-9 and TRBJ2-5; D is ambiguous. CDR3 length: 16 amino acids. Germline V lookup: CDR1 SEHNR, CDR2 FQNEAQ (reference sequence). Trimming stripped 0 bases from V and 0 bases from J, with 11 bases between. Looking up the rest from reference TRBV7-9 and TRBJ2-5 gives the full variable domain: DTGVSQNPRHKITKRGQNVTFRCDPISEHNRLYWYRQTLGQGPEFLTYFQNEAQLEKSRLLSDRFSAERPKGSFSTLEIQRTEQGDSAMYLCASSLAFVVDQETQYFGPGTRLLVL.

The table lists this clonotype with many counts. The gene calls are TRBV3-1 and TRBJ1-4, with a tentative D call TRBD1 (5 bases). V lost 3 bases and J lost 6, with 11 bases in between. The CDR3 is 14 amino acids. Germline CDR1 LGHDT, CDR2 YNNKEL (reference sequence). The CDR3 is CASSQGDSDEKLFF. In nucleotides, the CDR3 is TGTGCCAGCAGCCAGGGGGACTCGGATGAAAAACTGTTTTTT. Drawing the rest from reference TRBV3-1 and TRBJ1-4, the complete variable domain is DTAVSQTPKYLVTQMGNDKSIKCEQNLGHDTMYWYKQDSKKFLKIMFSYNNKELIINETVPNRFSPKSPDKAHLNLHINSLELGDSAVYFCASSQGDSDEKLFFGSGTQLSVL.

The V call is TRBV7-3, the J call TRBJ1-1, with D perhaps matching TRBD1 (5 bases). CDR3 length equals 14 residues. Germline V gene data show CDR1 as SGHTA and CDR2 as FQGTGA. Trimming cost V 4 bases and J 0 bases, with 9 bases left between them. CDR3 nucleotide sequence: TGTGCCAGCAGCTCCGGACACCTGAACACTGAAGCTTTCTTT. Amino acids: CASSSGHLNTEAFF.

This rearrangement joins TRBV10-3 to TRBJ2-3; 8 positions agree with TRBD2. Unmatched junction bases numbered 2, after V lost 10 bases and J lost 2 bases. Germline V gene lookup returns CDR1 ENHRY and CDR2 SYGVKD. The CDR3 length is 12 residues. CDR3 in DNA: TGTGCCACCGGGGGGGACACAGATACGCAGTATTTT. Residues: CATGGDTDTQYF.

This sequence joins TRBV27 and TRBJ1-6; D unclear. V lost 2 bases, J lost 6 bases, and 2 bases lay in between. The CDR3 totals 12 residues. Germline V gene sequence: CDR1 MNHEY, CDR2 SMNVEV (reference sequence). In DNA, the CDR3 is TGTGCCAGCAGTTTAATTAATTCACCCCTCCACTTT. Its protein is CASSLINSPLHF.

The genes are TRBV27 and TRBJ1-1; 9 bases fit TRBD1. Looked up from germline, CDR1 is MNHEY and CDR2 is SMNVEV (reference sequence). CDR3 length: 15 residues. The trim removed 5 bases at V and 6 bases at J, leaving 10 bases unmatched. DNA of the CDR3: TGTGCCAGCAGTCCAACAGGGGGCTGGATCGCTGAAGCTTTCTTT. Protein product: CASSPTGGWIAEAFF.

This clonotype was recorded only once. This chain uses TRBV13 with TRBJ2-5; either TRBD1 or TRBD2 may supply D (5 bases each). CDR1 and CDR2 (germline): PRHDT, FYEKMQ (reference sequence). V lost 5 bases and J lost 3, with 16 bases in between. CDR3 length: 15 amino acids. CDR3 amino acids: CASSPRVGTKETQYF. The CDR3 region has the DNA TGTGCCAGCAGCCCGAGGGTCGGGACGAAAGAGACCCAGTACTTC.